This T cell receptor (beta chain) emerged from a study of CD8 T cells in Susac syndrome. The authors reverse transcribed roughly 0.5 to 1 ug RNA with random hexamers. TCRdb processed the immunoSEQ multiplex PCR reads anew with MiXCR; each CDR3 protein has one entry. This table has hundreds of thousands of distinct CDR3 sequences, more than 80% appearing once. CDR1 and CDR2 (germline): LGHDT, YNNKEL (reference sequence). The ends were cut back, 4 bases at V and 4 bases at J, with 19 bases in the middle. The CDR3 extends over 16 amino acids. The receptor was isolated from a human donor with multiple sclerosis. The rearrangement joins TRBV3-1 to TRBJ2-5; D is possibly TRBD1 or TRBD2 (6 bases each). The sample consisted of CD8+ T cells from PBMCs. CDR3 DNA sequence: TGTGCCAGCAGCCGCAGACTAGATGAGGGGGGAGAGACCCAGTACTTC. Translating it yields CASSRRLDEGGETQYF.